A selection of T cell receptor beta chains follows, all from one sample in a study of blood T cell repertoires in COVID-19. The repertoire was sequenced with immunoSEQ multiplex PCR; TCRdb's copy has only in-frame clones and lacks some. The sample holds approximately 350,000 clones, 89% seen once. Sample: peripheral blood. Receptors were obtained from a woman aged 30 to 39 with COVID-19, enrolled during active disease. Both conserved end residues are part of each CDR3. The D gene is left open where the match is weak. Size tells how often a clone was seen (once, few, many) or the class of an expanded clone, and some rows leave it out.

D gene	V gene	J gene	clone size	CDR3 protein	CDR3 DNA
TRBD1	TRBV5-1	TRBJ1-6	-	CASSPRTGYNSPLHF	TGCGCCAGCAGCCCGAGGACAGGATATAATTCACCCCTCCACTTT
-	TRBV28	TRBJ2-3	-	CASSSPGPGGTDTQYF	TGTGCCAGCAGTTCCCCCGGGCCAGGGGGCACAGATACGCAGTATTTT
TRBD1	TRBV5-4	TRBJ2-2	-	CASSDRDRNTGELFF	TGTGCCAGCAGCGACCGGGACAGGAACACCGGGGAGCTGTTTTTT
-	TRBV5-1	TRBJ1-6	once	CASSFGRSGDYNSPLHF	TGCGCCAGCAGCTTCGGGAGGTCGGGGGACTATAATTCACCCCTCCACTTT
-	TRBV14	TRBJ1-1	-	CASSRRQGLAEAFF	TGTGCCAGCAGCCGCCGCCAGGGGTTAGCTGAAGCTTTCTTT
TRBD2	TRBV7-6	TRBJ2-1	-	CASSRTSGSYNEQFF	TGTGCCAGCAGCAGGACTAGCGGGAGCTACAATGAGCAGTTCTTC
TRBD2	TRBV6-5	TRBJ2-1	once	CASRRRAGGWEQFF	TGTGCCAGCAGGAGACGTGCGGGGGGTTGGGAGCAGTTCTTC
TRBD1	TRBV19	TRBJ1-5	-	CASSLTGTGDQPQHF	TGTGCCAGTAGCTTAACCGGGACAGGGGATCAGCCCCAGCATTTT
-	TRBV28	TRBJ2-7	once	CASSPRGSSYEQYF	TGTGCCAGCAGTCCACGAGGATCCTCCTACGAGCAGTACTTC
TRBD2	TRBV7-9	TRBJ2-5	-	CASSLVSGRAETQYF	TGTGCCAGCAGCTTAGTGAGCGGGAGGGCTGAGACCCAGTACTTC
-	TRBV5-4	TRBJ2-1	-	CASSDAGGPDNEQFF	TGTGCCAGCAGCGATGCCGGGGGGCCAGACAATGAGCAGTTCTTC
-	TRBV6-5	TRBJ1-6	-	CASRAVGVNNSPLHF	TGTGCCAGCAGAGCCGTCGGGGTCAATAATTCACCCCTCCACTTT
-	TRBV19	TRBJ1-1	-	CASSLQGITEAFF	TGTGCCAGTAGTCTTCAGGGGATCACTGAAGCTTTCTTT
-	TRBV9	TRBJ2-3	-	CASSPTGGGGTDTQYF	TGTGCCAGCAGCCCCACCGGTGGGGGCGGCACAGATACGCAGTATTTT
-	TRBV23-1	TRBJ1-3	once	CASSQSRGYSSGNTIYF	TGCGCCAGCAGTCAATCTCGGGGATACAGCTCTGGAAACACCATATATTTT
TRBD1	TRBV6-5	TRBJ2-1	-	CASQGQGYNEQFF	TGTGCCAGCCAAGGACAGGGATACAATGAGCAGTTCTTC
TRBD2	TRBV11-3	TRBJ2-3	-	CASSTRTSGTADTQYF	TGTGCCAGCAGCACTCGGACTAGCGGGACCGCAGATACGCAGTATTTT
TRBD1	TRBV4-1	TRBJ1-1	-	CASSQERQGARRTEAFF	TGCGCCAGCAGCCAAGAAAGACAGGGGGCACGTAGGACTGAAGCTTTCTTT
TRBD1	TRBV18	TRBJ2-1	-	CASSPPSGTVSYNEQFF	TGTGCCAGCTCACCACCGTCCGGGACAGTCTCCTACAATGAGCAGTTCTTC
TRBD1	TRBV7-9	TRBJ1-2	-	CASSFGGTGYGYTF	TGTGCCAGCAGCTTTGGGGGGACAGGCTATGGCTACACCTTC
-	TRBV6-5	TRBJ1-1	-	CASRRGNTEAFF	TGTGCCAGCAGGCGGGGGAACACTGAAGCTTTCTTT
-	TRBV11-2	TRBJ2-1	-	CASSLDRGPYNEQFF	TGTGCCAGCAGCTTAGATCGGGGTCCCTACAATGAGCAGTTCTTC
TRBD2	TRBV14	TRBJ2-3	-	CASSYTSGRIATQYF	TGTGCCAGCAGCTATACTAGCGGGCGTATCGCTACGCAGTATTTT
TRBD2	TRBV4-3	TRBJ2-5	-	CASSQERAGGPQETQYF	TGCGCCAGCAGCCAAGAAAGAGCGGGAGGGCCCCAAGAGACCCAGTACTTC
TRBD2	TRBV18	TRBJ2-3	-	CASSPTQLSGADTQYF	TGTGCCAGCTCCCCAACCCAGCTTAGCGGGGCAGATACGCAGTATTTT
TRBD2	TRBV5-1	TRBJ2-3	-	CASSPRTSADTQYF	TGCGCCAGCAGCCCTCGGACTAGCGCAGATACGCAGTATTTT
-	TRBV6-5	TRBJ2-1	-	CASYSLSGNEQFF	TGTGCCAGCTATTCTCTTAGCGGCAATGAGCAGTTCTTC
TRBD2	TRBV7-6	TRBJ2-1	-	CASSGRTSGVYNEQFF	TGTGCCAGCAGCGGGCGGACTAGCGGGGTCTACAATGAGCAGTTCTTC
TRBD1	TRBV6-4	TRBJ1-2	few	CASSAQPGQGYGYTF	TGTGCCAGCAGTGCGCAACCGGGACAGGGGTATGGCTACACCTTC
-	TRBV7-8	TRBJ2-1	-	CASSLASSLRSEQFF	TGTGCCAGCAGCTTAGCCAGTTCTCTTCGGAGTGAGCAGTTCTTC